The TCR beta chain under discussion was sequenced for a study of blood T cells in healthy people across ages. The wider study: Template switching recovered approximately one barcoded beta molecule for every two T cells.

This clonotype was observed a few times. V was shortened by 1 base and J by 4 bases, with 5 bases between the two germline ends. The CDR3 loop spans 13 amino acids. The germline V gene encodes CDR1 LNHNV and CDR2 YYDKDF (reference sequence). Those donating, healthy Caucasian individuals from Russia, were aged 6 to 90. Each sample yielded at least 6 micrograms of PBMC total RNA. For the second PCR, which ran for roughly 6 to 12 cycles, a sample-barcoded 5' primer and a J-beta primer mix were used. Sequencing recovered at least 3 million CDR3-containing paired-end reads from each sample. Using its own MiXCR run on the 5' RACE reads, TCRdb lists one record per CDR3 protein. Of over 600,000 distinct CDR3 sequences in the sample, less than 45% are singletons; the top ten hold around 32%.

This chain joins TRBV15 and TRBJ1-5; D remains unclear. Specimen: blood. The clonotype originates from a man aged 80 or over in good health. CDR3 sequence reads: CATSRVYNQPQHF. For the CDR3, the DNA is TGTGCCACCAGCAGAGTTTATAATCAGCCCCAGCATTTT.